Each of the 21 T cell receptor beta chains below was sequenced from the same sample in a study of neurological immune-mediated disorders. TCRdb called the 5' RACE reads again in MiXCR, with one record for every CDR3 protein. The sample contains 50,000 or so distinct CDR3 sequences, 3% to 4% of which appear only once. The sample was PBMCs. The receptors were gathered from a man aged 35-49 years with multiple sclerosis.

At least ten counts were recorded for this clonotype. The CDR3 bases are TGCGCCAGCAGCTTGGGGGGGGATCCGAGTAATTCACCCCTCCACTTT. Encoded protein: CASSLGGDPSNSPLHF. The chain combines TRBV5-1 with TRBJ1-6; D might be TRBD1 (5 bases). Germline V lookup: CDR1 SGHRS, CDR2 YFSETQ. CDR3 length equals 16 residues. The V end lost 0 bases, the J end lost 6 bases, and 13 bases lay between the germline ends.

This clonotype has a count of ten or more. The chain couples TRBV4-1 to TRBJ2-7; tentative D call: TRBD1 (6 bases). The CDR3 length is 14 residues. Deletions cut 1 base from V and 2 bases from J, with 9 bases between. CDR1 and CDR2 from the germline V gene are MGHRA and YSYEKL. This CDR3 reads CASSQVQGTYEQYF. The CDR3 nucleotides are TGCGCCAGCAGCCAAGTACAGGGCACCTACGAGCAGTACTTC.

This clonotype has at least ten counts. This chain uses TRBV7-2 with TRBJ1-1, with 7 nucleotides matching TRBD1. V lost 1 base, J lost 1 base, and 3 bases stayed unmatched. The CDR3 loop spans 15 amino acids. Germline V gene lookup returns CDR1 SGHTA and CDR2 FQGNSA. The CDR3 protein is CASSLVGTENTEAFF. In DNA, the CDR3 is TGTGCCAGCAGCTTAGTGGGGACAGAGAACACTGAAGCTTTCTTT.

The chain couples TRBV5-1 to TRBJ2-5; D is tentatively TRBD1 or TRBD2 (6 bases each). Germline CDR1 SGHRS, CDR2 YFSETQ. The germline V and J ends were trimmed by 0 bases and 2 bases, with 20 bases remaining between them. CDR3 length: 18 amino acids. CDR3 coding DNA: TGCGCCAGCAGCTTGGCCGGGGGCTTTAGCGAGGGACAAGAGACCCAGTACTTC. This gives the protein CASSLAGGFSEGQETQYF.

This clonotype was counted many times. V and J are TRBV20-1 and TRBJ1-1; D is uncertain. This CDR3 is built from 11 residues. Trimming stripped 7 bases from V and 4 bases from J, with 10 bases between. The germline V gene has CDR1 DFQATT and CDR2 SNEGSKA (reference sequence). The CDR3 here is CSVLFGTEAFF. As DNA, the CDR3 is TGCAGTGTCCTGTTCGGCACTGAAGCTTTCTTT.

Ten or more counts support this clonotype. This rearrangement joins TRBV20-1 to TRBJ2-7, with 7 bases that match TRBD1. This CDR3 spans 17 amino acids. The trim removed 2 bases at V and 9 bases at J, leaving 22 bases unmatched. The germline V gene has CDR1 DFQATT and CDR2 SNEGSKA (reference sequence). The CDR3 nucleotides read TGCAGTGCTAGACCGGCGACAGGGCCACCCCCCAAAGGGGGGCAGTACTTC. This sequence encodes CSARPATGPPPKGGQYF.

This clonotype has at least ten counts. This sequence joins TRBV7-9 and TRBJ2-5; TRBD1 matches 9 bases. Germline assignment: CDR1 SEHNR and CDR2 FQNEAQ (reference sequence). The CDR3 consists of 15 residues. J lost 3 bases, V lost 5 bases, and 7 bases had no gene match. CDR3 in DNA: TGTGCCAGCAGCCGTTACACAGGGGGCGAAGAGACCCAGTACTTC. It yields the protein CASSRYTGGEETQYF.

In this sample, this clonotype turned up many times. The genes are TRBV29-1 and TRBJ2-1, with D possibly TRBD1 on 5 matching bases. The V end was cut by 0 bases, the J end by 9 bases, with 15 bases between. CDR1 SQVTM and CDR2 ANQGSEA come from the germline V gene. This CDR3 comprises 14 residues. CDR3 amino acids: CSVEDRQGRSEQFF. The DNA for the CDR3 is TGCAGCGTTGAAGATCGCCAGGGAAGATCTGAGCAGTTCTTC.

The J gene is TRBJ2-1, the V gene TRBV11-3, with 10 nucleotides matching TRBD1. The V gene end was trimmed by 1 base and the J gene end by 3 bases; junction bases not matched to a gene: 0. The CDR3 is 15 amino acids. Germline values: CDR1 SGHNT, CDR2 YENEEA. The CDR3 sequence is CASSLGTGGYNEQFF. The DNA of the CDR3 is TGTGCCAGCAGCTTAGGGACAGGGGGCTACAATGAGCAGTTCTTC.

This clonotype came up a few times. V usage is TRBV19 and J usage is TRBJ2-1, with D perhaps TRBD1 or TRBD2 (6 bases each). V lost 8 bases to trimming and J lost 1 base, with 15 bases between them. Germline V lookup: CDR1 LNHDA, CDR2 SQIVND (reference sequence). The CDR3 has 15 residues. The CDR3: CASACGTTSYNEQFF. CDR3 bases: TGTGCCAGTGCCTGCGGGACAACATCCTACAATGAGCAGTTCTTC. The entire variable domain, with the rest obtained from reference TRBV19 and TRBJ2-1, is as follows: DGGITQSPKYLFRKEGQNVTLSCEQNLNHDAMYWYRQDPGQGLRLIYYSQIVNDFQKGDIAEGYSVSREKKESFPLTVTSAQKNPTAFYLCASACGTTSYNEQFFGPGTRLTVL.

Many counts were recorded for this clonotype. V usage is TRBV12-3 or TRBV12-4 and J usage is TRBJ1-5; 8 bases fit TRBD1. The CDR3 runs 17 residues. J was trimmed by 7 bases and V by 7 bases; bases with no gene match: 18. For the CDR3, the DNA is TGTGCCAGCACCAGTAATAGACAGGGGTCGTCTTCCCAGCCCCAGCATTTT. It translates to CASTSNRQGSSSQPQHF.

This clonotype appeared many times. The chain's CDR3 is CSARDGGASRNNEQFF. For the CDR3, the DNA is TGCAGTGCTAGAGATGGGGGGGCTAGCCGGAACAATGAGCAGTTCTTC. The chain carries TRBV20-1 and TRBJ2-1; perhaps TRBD2 as D (7 bases). The CDR3 length is 16 residues. The germline V gene has CDR1 DFQATT and CDR2 SNEGSKA (reference sequence). The V and J ends lost 0 bases and 5 bases respectively, with 17 bases between them.

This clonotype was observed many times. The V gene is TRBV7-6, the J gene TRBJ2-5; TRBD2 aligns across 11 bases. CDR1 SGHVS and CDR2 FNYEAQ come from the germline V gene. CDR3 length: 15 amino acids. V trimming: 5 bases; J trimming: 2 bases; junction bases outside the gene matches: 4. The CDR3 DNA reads TGTGCCAGCAGCCCAGGGACTAGCGGACAAGAGACCCAGTACTTC. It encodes CASSPGTSGQETQYF. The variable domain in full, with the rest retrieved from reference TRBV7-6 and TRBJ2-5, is GAGVSQSPRYKVTKRGQDVALRCDPISGHVSLYWYRQALGQGPEFLTYFNYEAQQDKSGLPNDRFSAERPEGSISTLTIQRTEQRDSAMYRCASSPGTSGQETQYFGPGTRLLVL.

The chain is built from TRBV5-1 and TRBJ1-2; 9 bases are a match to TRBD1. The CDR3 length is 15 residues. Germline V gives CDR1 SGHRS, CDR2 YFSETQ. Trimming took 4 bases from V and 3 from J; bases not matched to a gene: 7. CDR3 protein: CASSEPGQGDYGYTF. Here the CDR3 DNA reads TGCGCCAGCAGCGAACCGGGACAGGGCGACTATGGCTACACCTTC.

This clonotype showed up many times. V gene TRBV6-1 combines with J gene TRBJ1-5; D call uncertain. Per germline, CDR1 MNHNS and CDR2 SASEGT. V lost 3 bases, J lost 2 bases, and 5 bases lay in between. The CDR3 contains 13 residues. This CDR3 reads CASSESRNQPQHF. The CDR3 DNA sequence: TGTGCCAGCAGTGAGTCACGCAATCAGCCCCAGCATTTT.

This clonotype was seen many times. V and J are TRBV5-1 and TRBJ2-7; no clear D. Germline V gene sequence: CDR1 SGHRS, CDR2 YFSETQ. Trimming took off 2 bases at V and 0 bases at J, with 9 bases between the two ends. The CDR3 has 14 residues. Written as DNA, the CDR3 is TGCGCCAGCAGCTTCATGACGAACTCCTACGAGCAGTACTTC. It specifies CASSFMTNSYEQYF.

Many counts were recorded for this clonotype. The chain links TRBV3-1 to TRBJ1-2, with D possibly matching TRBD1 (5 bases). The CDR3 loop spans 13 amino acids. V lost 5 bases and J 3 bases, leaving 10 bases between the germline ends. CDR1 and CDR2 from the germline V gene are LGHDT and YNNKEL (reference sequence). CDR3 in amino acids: CASSLGGYYGYTF. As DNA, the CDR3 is TGTGCCAGCAGCTTGGGGGGTTACTATGGCTACACCTTC.

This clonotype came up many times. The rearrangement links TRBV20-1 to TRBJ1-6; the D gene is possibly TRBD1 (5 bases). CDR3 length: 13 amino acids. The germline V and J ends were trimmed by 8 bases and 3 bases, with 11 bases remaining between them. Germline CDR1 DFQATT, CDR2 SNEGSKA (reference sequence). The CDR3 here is CSTGQDYNSPLHF. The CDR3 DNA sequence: TGCAGTACCGGACAAGACTATAATTCACCCCTCCACTTT.

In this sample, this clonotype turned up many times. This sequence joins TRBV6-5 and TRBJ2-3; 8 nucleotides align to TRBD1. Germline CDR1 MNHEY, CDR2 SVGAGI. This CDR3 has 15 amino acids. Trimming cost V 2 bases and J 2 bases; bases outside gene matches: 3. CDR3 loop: CASSYGTGDTDTQYF. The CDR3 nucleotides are TGTGCCAGCAGTTACGGGACAGGAGACACAGATACGCAGTATTTT.

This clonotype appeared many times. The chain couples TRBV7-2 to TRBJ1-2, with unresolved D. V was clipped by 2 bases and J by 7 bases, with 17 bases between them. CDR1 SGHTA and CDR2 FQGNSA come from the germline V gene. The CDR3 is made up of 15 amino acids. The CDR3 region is CASSLYETGGSGYTF. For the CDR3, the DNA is TGTGCCAGCAGCTTATATGAGACCGGAGGGAGTGGCTACACCTTC.

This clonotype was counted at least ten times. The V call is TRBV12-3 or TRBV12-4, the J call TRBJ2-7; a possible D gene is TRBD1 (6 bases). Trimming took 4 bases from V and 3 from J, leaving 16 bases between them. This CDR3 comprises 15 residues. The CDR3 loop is CASSSNPGTSYEQYF. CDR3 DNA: TGTGCCAGCAGTTCCAATCCCGGGACAAGCTACGAGCAGTACTTC.